Listed below are T cell receptor beta chains from one sample, sequenced in a study of Graves' ophthalmopathy and Graves' hyperthyroidism. TCRdb re-derived calls from the multiplex PCR reads in MiXCR, one entry per CDR3 protein. The data contain nearly 400,000 distinct CDR3 sequences, 15% to 20% of them singletons. Material: peripheral blood. Receptors were obtained from a woman aged 18 to 35 with Graves' ophthalmopathy. CDR3s include the opening cysteine and the closing phenylalanine or tryptophan. A D gene is named only where the DNA matches it firmly. Size is stated for part of the rows, as once, few or many counts, or as a class when the clone is expanded.

abundance,v_gene,d_gene,j_gene,CDR3aa,CDR3nt
few,TRBV6-2/TRBV6-3,-,TRBJ2-7,CASSWPGPSYEQYF,TGTGCCAGCAGTTGGCCGGGACCATCCTACGAGCAGTACTTC
many,TRBV11-2,TRBD2,TRBJ2-2,CASSPSGIVPGELFF,TGTGCCAGCAGCCCTAGCGGGATTGTGCCCGGGGAGCTGTTTTTT
many,TRBV6-2/TRBV6-3,-,TRBJ2-2,CATLVRGTGELFF,TGTGCCACCCTCGTTCGGGGCACCGGGGAGCTGTTTTTT
many,TRBV29-1,TRBD2,TRBJ2-5,CSVGLAGVRETQYF,TGCAGCGTTGGACTAGCGGGAGTCAGGGAGACCCAGTACTTC
many,TRBV30,-,TRBJ1-5,CAWRGGRGQPQHF,TGTGCCTGGAGAGGGGGTAGAGGCCAGCCCCAGCATTTT
many,TRBV12-3/TRBV12-4,-,TRBJ1-6,CASSATQRGNSPLHF,TGTGCCAGCAGTGCGACACAGAGAGGGAATTCACCCCTCCACTTT
-,TRBV12-3/TRBV12-4,TRBD2,TRBJ2-7,CASNLITSGEQYF,TGTGCCAGCAATCTTATTACTAGCGGCGAGCAGTACTTC
many,TRBV5-1,-,TRBJ1-6,CASSAGTEYNSPLHF,TGCGCCAGCAGCGCCGGGACGGAATATAATTCACCCCTCCACTTT
-,TRBV12-3/TRBV12-4,-,TRBJ1-1,CASSLQGHLNTEAFF,TGTGCCAGCAGTTTACAGGGACACTTGAACACTGAAGCTTTCTTT
many,TRBV12-3/TRBV12-4,TRBD1,TRBJ1-6,CASSSGQVSGSLHF,TGTGCCAGCAGTTCTGGACAGGTCAGCGGATCCCTCCACTTT
-,TRBV6-1,-,TRBJ1-2,CASNPAGDYGYTF,TGTGCCAGCAACCCTGCGGGGGATTATGGCTACACCTTC
many,TRBV7-9,-,TRBJ2-5,CASSFRQYEETQYF,TGTGCCAGCAGCTTCCGACAGTACGAAGAGACCCAGTACTTC
many,TRBV5-1,-,TRBJ1-1,CASSGGARTEAFF,TGCGCCAGCAGCGGGGGCGCGAGAACTGAAGCTTTCTTT
many,TRBV6-5,-,TRBJ1-1,CASSVTGFEAFF,TGTGCCAGCAGCGTTACAGGGTTTGAAGCTTTCTTT
many,TRBV4-3,TRBD1,TRBJ1-6,CASSQGGTGNSPLHF,TGCGCCAGCAGCCAAGGAGGGACAGGGAATTCACCCCTCCACTTT
many,TRBV6-5,TRBD2,TRBJ2-2,CASSYSPQGGNTGELFF,TGTGCCAGCAGTTACTCCCCGCAGGGAGGGAATACCGGGGAGCTGTTTTTT
many,TRBV18,-,TRBJ2-5,CASSPLRTPKETQYF,TGTGCCAGCTCACCCCTAAGGACCCCGAAAGAGACCCAGTACTTC
many,TRBV6-1,-,TRBJ2-7,CASRRDKMIYEQYF,TGTGCCAGCAGACGGGACAAGATGATCTACGAGCAGTACTTC
many,TRBV15,-,TRBJ1-1,CATSTNTYTEAFF,TGTGCCACCAGTACCAACACCTACACTGAAGCTTTCTTT
many,TRBV11-2,-,TRBJ1-3,CASSPVDLDSGNTIYF,TGTGCCAGCAGCCCCGTGGATCTTGACTCTGGAAACACCATATATTTT
-,TRBV5-6,TRBD2,TRBJ2-1,CASSRLAGGWRGNEQFF,TGTGCCAGCAGCCGACTAGCGGGAGGGTGGCGGGGCAATGAGCAGTTCTTC
many,TRBV5-4,TRBD1,TRBJ1-2,CASSLKWTGWLSYGYTF,TGTGCCAGCAGCTTAAAATGGACAGGGTGGCTTTCCTATGGCTACACCTTC
many,TRBV6-2/TRBV6-3,TRBD1,TRBJ1-2,CASRPPGQNYGYTF,TGTGCCAGCAGGCCACCGGGACAGAACTATGGCTACACCTTC
-,TRBV11-2,TRBD1,TRBJ1-1,CASSSMRTGFDTEAFF,TGTGCCAGCAGCTCCATGAGGACAGGGTTTGACACTGAAGCTTTCTTT
many,TRBV20-1,-,TRBJ2-5,CSARDEGGQETQYF,TGCAGTGCTAGAGATGAGGGGGGACAAGAGACCCAGTACTTC
many,TRBV9,-,TRBJ1-1,CASSALGGVNTEAFF,TGTGCCAGCAGCGCATTAGGGGGAGTGAACACTGAAGCTTTCTTT
many,TRBV12-3/TRBV12-4,TRBD2,TRBJ2-7,CASRPGTSGPYEQYF,TGTGCCAGCAGACCTGGGACTAGCGGCCCCTACGAGCAGTACTTC
many,TRBV29-1,-,TRBJ2-2,CSVLAANTGELFF,TGCAGCGTTTTGGCAGCGAACACCGGGGAGCTGTTTTTT
many,TRBV4-2,TRBD1,TRBJ1-1,CASSQVGQGPVDTEAFF,TGTGCCAGCAGCCAAGTGGGACAGGGGCCAGTTGACACTGAAGCTTTCTTT
-,TRBV5-6,TRBD1,TRBJ1-2,CASSSGTAVAYGYTF,TGTGCCAGCAGCTCTGGGACAGCAGTCGCGTATGGCTACACCTTC
many,TRBV12-3/TRBV12-4,-,TRBJ2-7,CASSPYRRRYEQYF,TGTGCCAGCAGCCCCTACAGGAGACGCTACGAGCAGTACTTC
many,TRBV28,TRBD1,TRBJ2-7,CASSLGGGQGTYEQYF,TGTGCCAGCAGTTTGGGGGGAGGACAGGGGACCTACGAGCAGTACTTC
many,TRBV4-3,TRBD1,TRBJ1-3,CASSQYFATGGVGNTIYF,TGCGCCAGCAGCCAATATTTCGCTACAGGGGGCGTTGGAAACACCATATATTTT
many,TRBV6-5,-,TRBJ2-5,CASSYQGRGEETQYF,TGTGCCAGCAGTTACCAGGGACGCGGCGAGGAGACCCAGTACTTC
many,TRBV6-5,-,TRBJ1-5,CASSNLGRVSNQPQHF,TGTGCCAGCAGTAACTTAGGCCGTGTATCCAATCAGCCCCAGCATTTT
many,TRBV29-1,-,TRBJ2-2,CSVRALSGTPGNTGELFF,TGCAGCGTTCGAGCCCTCTCCGGGACACCCGGGAACACCGGGGAGCTGTTTTTT
many,TRBV5-1,-,TRBJ1-1,CASSLEGGLNTEAFF,TGCGCCAGCAGCTTGGAGGGGGGGCTCAACACTGAAGCTTTCTTT
-,TRBV6-2/TRBV6-3,-,TRBJ1-1,CASSFVPGGGENTEAFF,TGTGCCAGCAGTTTCGTTCCTGGAGGAGGGGAGAACACTGAAGCTTTCTTT
-,TRBV6-2/TRBV6-3,TRBD2,TRBJ2-2,CDSSSPGLALTGELFF,TGTGACAGCAGTTCTCCGGGACTAGCGCTCACTGGGGAGCTGTTTTTT
many,TRBV5-1,-,TRBJ1-5,CASSIHGRQPQHF,TGCGCCAGCAGCATTCACGGTCGTCAGCCCCAGCATTTT
many,TRBV12-3/TRBV12-4,TRBD1,TRBJ1-1,CASSTHQGDTEAFF,TGTGCCAGCAGTACCCACCAGGGGGACACTGAAGCTTTCTTT
many,TRBV25-1,-,TRBJ1-5,CASSNSVQGQPQHF,TGTGCCAGCAGCAACTCGGTTCAGGGTCAGCCCCAGCATTTT
many,TRBV11-2,TRBD2,TRBJ2-5,CASSPGVLAGARPVQETQYF,TGTGCCAGCAGCCCAGGGGTTCTAGCGGGAGCCCGCCCCGTCCAAGAGACCCAGTACTTC
-,TRBV28,-,TRBJ1-2,CAYTTALYGYTF,TGTGCCTATACCACCGCACTCTATGGCTACACCTTC
many,TRBV29-1,TRBD1,TRBJ2-7,CSVGVQLDRGISYEQYF,TGCAGCGTTGGTGTTCAATTAGACAGGGGGATTTCCTACGAGCAGTACTTC
many,TRBV10-3,-,TRBJ1-5,CAISESSRNQPQHF,TGTGCCATCAGTGAGTCGTCTCGGAATCAGCCCCAGCATTTT
many,TRBV28,-,TRBJ1-5,CASNIDRGQPQHF,TGTGCCAGCAATATAGACAGAGGCCAGCCCCAGCATTTT
many,TRBV6-4,-,TRBJ2-2,CATKAERNTGELFF,TGTGCCACTAAAGCGGAGCGGAACACCGGGGAGCTGTTTTTT